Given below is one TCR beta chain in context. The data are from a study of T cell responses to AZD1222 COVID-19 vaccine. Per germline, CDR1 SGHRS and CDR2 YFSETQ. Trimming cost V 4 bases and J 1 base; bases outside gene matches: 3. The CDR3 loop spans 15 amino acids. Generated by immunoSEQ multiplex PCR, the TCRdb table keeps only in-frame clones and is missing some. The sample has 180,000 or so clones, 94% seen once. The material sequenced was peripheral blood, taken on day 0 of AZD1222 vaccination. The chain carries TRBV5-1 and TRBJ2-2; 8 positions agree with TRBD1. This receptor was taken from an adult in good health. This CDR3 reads CASSPGQENTGELFF. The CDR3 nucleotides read TGCGCCAGCAGCCCGGGACAGGAGAACACCGGGGAGCTGTTTTTT.